Each of the 19 T cell receptor beta chains below was sequenced from the same sample in a study of blood T cell repertoires in COVID-19. The repertoire was sequenced with immunoSEQ multiplex PCR; TCRdb's copy has only in-frame clones and lacks some. The sample yields roughly 200,000 clones, around 90% seen once. Material: peripheral blood. These receptor sequences come from a man aged 55 to 70 with acute or convalescent COVID-19.

The chain is built from TRBV6-5 and TRBJ2-2; 8 bases fit TRBD1. The V and J ends lost 6 bases and 6 bases, in that order; junction bases with no gene match: 9. Germline values: CDR1 MNHEY, CDR2 SVGAGI. The CDR3 is 15 amino acids. The CDR3 nucleotides are TGTGCCAGCAGCCAACAGGGGGTATTGGCCGGGGAGCTGTTTTTT. This translates into CASSQQGVLAGELFF.

The genes are TRBV5-4 and TRBJ2-3, with 9 bases lining up with TRBD2. V lost 6 bases and J lost 4; bases outside the gene matches: 9. The germline V gene encodes CDR1 SGHNT and CDR2 YYREEE (reference sequence). This CDR3 has 15 residues. The CDR3 protein is CASTPLAGIPDTQYF. In DNA, the CDR3 is TGTGCCAGCACCCCCCTAGCGGGGATCCCAGATACGCAGTATTTT.

The rearrangement links TRBV6-2 or TRBV6-3 to TRBJ2-5; 9 nucleotides match TRBD2. Germline CDR1 reads MNHEY; CDR2 reads SVGEGT. The CDR3 length is 17 residues. J gave up 4 bases and V 2 bases, and 11 bases lay outside the gene matches. The DNA for the CDR3 is TGTGCCAGCAGTTACGCGGGGGGGCCTCGAACCTCAGAGACCCAGTACTTC. Its protein is CASSYAGGPRTSETQYF.

This chain links TRBV9 with TRBJ2-3; 8 nucleotides match TRBD1. With 3 bases clipped from V and 12 bases from J, the junction kept 9 bases outside the gene matches. From germline, CDR1 is SGDLS and CDR2 YYNGEE. This CDR3 spans 13 amino acids. CDR3 amino acids: CASSGQGAPTQYF. CDR3 DNA: TGTGCCAGCAGCGGGCAGGGGGCCCCAACCCAGTATTTT.

The chain combines TRBV4-1 with TRBJ2-7; possible D gene TRBD2, 6 bases. The CDR3 sequence is 15 residues long. From germline, CDR1 is MGHRA and CDR2 YSYEKL. V was trimmed by 1 base and J by 3 bases, leaving 13 bases between them. The CDR3 here is CASSQAPSDDYEQYF. In DNA form, the CDR3 reads TGCGCCAGCAGCCAAGCCCCTAGCGACGACTACGAGCAGTACTTC.

The CDR3 reads CATSIERGSNYGYTF. The CDR3 bases are TGTGCCACCAGCATTGAAAGGGGCTCTAACTATGGCTACACCTTC. V is TRBV15 and J is TRBJ1-2, with a tentative D call TRBD1 (5 bases). The CDR3 loop spans 15 amino acids. CDR1 is LNHNV, CDR2 YYDKDF, per germline (reference sequence). The V end lost 4 bases, the J end lost 0 bases, and 12 bases lay between the germline ends.

The CDR3 region is CASSLYRGGLNYGYTF. The CDR3 bases are TGTGCCAGCAGCTTATATCGGGGGGGCCTTAACTATGGCTACACCTTC. The V and J genes are TRBV7-8 and TRBJ1-2; D is possibly TRBD1 (6 bases). Trimming removed 2 bases from V and 1 base from J, with 14 bases in between. This CDR3 contains 16 residues. Germline V gene sequence: CDR1 SGHVS, CDR2 FQNEAQ.

The chain carries TRBV3-1 (or the pseudogene TRBV3-2) and TRBJ1-1; 7 nucleotides match TRBD1. This CDR3 is 14 amino acids long. Germline V gene data show CDR1 as LGHDT and CDR2 as YNNKEL (reference sequence). Trimming at V came to 4 bases and at J to 0 bases, leaving 2 bases not matched to a gene. CDR3 region: CASSPGQVNTEAFF. The CDR3 DNA reads TGTGCCAGCAGCCCCGGACAGGTGAACACTGAAGCTTTCTTT.

The V gene is TRBV10-3, the J gene TRBJ1-6; the match to TRBD1 covers 8 bases. Germline CDR1 and CDR2: ENHRY and SYGVKD. The CDR3 has 14 amino acids. Trimming at V came to 6 bases and at J to 6 bases, leaving 4 bases not matched to a gene. The DNA for the CDR3 is TGTGCCATCAGGCCCGACAGGGGTAATTCACCCCTCCACTTT. Translated: CAIRPDRGNSPLHF.

In its sample, this clone was seen a few times. The V call is TRBV9, the J call TRBJ2-7, with 11 bases lining up with TRBD1. V trimming: 0 bases; J trimming: 3 bases; junction bases outside the gene matches: 8. CDR3 length: 17 amino acids. Germline V gene sequence: CDR1 SGDLS, CDR2 YYNGEE. CDR3: CASSVATAGQGDYEQYF. Written as DNA, the CDR3 is TGTGCCAGCAGCGTAGCTACGGCGGGACAGGGGGACTACGAGCAGTACTTC.

This chain uses TRBV10-3 with TRBJ2-1, with 8 positions matching TRBD1. This CDR3 has 16 residues. After removal of 6 bases from V and 4 bases from J, the junction contained 11 bases not matched to a gene. CDR1 is ENHRY and CDR2 is SYGVKD in the germline V gene. The chain's CDR3 is CAIRDEGRGLYNEQFF. For the CDR3, the DNA is TGTGCCATCAGGGACGAGGGCAGGGGGCTATACAATGAGCAGTTCTTC.

This CDR3 is CASSQGLAGPDTQYF. The CDR3 region has the DNA TGCGCCAGCAGCCAAGGCCTAGCGGGGCCAGATACGCAGTATTTT. This chain connects TRBV4-3 to TRBJ2-3; 9 nucleotides match TRBD2. Trimming cost V 1 base and J 4 bases; bases outside gene matches: 3. The CDR3 is made up of 15 amino acids. Germline V gene sequence: CDR1 LGHNA, CDR2 YSLEER.

The chain couples TRBV7-9 to TRBJ2-1; D might be TRBD1 (7 bases). The CDR3 extends over 16 amino acids. V was trimmed by 5 bases and J by 9 bases, leaving 23 bases between them. Germline assignment: CDR1 SEHNR and CDR2 FQNEAQ (reference sequence). The chain's CDR3 is CASSPSGGTAGIEQFF. The CDR3 region has the DNA TGTGCCAGCAGCCCCAGTGGCGGGACAGCCGGGATTGAGCAGTTCTTC.

This clone occurred once. The chain recombines TRBV10-3 with TRBJ2-1, with D maybe TRBD2 (6 bases). Germline CDR1 ENHRY, CDR2 SYGVKD. Trimming left V 3 bases short and J 5 bases short, with 29 bases between. The CDR3 covers 20 residues. The CDR3 nucleotides read TGTGCCATCAGTGAATATAACCGAGGGAATACAGGAGGAGGGGACAATGAGCAGTTCTTC. Translated: CAISEYNRGNTGGGDNEQFF.

The chain has TRBV5-1 and TRBJ2-3; 9 bases fit TRBD1. This CDR3 has 12 residues. V lost 7 bases and J lost 4; bases outside the gene matches: 1. Germline CDR1 is SGHRS and CDR2 is YFSETQ. CDR3: CASGQGSDTQYF. The CDR3, as DNA: TGCGCCAGCGGACAGGGGTCAGATACGCAGTATTTT.

The chain combines TRBV9 with TRBJ2-5; D possibly corresponds to TRBD1 (7 bases). With 0 bases removed from V and 2 bases from J, the gap between germline ends came to 11 bases. The V gene's germline CDR1 is SGDLS and CDR2 YYNGEE. This CDR3 has 15 amino acids. CDR3 in amino acids: CASSVVGGQQETQYF. As DNA, the CDR3 is TGTGCCAGCAGCGTAGTGGGGGGACAGCAAGAGACCCAGTACTTC.

The chain combines TRBV5-6 with TRBJ2-3; 13 positions agree with TRBD2. Per germline, CDR1 SGHDT and CDR2 YYEEEE. The junction had 11 bases not matched to a gene; V was cut back by 4 bases and J by 9 bases. This CDR3 has 16 residues. In nucleotides, the CDR3 is TGTGCCAGCAGCCCACGGACTAGCGGGGGTTTAGGAACGCAGTATTTT. This codes for CASSPRTSGGLGTQYF.

The genes are TRBV6-2 or TRBV6-3 and TRBJ1-5; no firm D call. The ends were cut back, 0 bases at V and 5 bases at J, with 5 bases in the middle. CDR1 is MNHEY, CDR2 SVGEGT, per germline. CDR3 length: 13 residues. The CDR3 protein is CASSYSGDQPQHF. As DNA, the CDR3 is TGTGCCAGCAGTTACTCCGGGGATCAGCCCCAGCATTTT.

The chain uses TRBV9 and TRBJ2-1; TRBD2 agrees at 11 bases. Germline loops: CDR1 SGDLS, CDR2 YYNGEE. V was clipped by 3 bases and J by 4 bases; unmatched bases: 3. The CDR3 runs to 15 residues. CDR3 protein: CASSETSGVYNEQFF. The CDR3, as DNA: TGTGCCAGCAGCGAGACTAGCGGGGTATACAATGAGCAGTTCTTC.